Below are 4 T cell receptor beta chains sequenced from a single sample in a study of PD-L1 blockade in urothelial cancer. Profiling relied on immunoSEQ multiplex PCR, and the TCRdb table lists in-frame clones only, not all of them. The sample consists of fewer than 65,000 clones, around 88% of them appearing once. Time point given: pretreatment peripheral blood. The starting material was PBMCs, obtained around atezolizumab (anti-PD-L1) treatment. The receptor source for this set is a woman in her sixties or seventies with urothelial cancer.

The J gene is TRBJ1-2, the V gene TRBV6-5, with D uncertain. This CDR3 comprises 12 residues. Trimming stripped 6 bases from V and 5 bases from J, with 10 bases between. In germline, CDR1 is MNHEY, CDR2 SVGAGI. The CDR3 sequence is CASSLGGYGYTF. The CDR3 nucleotides read TGTGCCAGCAGCCTCGGAGGGTATGGCTACACCTTC.

The CDR3 region has the DNA TGTGCCAGCTCACCTGGACAGGGGTATGGCACAGATACGCAGTATTTT. This encodes CASSPGQGYGTDTQYF. The rearrangement joins TRBV18 to TRBJ2-3, with TRBD1 matching over 9 bases. The CDR3 runs to 16 residues. Germline V gene lookup returns CDR1 KGHSH and CDR2 LQKENI. The J segment lost 1 base and the V segment lost 3 bases, leaving 5 bases of the junction unmatched.

The rearrangement links TRBV27 to TRBJ1-2; weak D call: TRBD1 (6 bases). The V and J ends lost 2 bases and 2 bases respectively, with 15 bases between them. The CDR3 sequence is 16 residues long. Germline loops: CDR1 MNHEY, CDR2 SMNVEV (reference sequence). CDR3: CASSLRWTDLNYGYTF. Written as DNA, the CDR3 is TGTGCCAGCAGTTTACGATGGACAGATCTGAACTATGGCTACACCTTC.

The chain uses TRBV7-9 and TRBJ1-2, with TRBD1 identical over 7 bases. Unmatched junction bases numbered 6, after V lost 0 bases and J lost 5 bases. The CDR3 is 15 residues long. Per germline, CDR1 SEHNR and CDR2 FQNEAQ (reference sequence). The CDR3 coding sequence is TGTGCCAGCAGCTTAGCGCGGGCAGGGGGGTATGGCTACACCTTC. Translation gives CASSLARAGGYGYTF.